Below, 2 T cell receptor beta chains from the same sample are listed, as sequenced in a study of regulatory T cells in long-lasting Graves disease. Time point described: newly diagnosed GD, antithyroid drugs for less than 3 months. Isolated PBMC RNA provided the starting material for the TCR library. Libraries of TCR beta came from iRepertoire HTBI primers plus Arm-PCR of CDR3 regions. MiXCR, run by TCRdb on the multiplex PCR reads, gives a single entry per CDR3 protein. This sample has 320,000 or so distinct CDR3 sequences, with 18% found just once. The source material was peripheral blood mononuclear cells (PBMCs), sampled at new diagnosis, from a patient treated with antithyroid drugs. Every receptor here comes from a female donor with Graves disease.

The CDR3 is CASTEGAGYTF. The CDR3 DNA sequence: TGTGCCAGCACGGAGGGAGCTGGCTACACCTTC. The rearrangement joins TRBV12-3 or TRBV12-4 to TRBJ1-2; no reliable D call. The CDR3 spans 11 residues. Between the trimmed V and J ends, which lost 7 bases and 7 bases, there was a span of 10 bases.

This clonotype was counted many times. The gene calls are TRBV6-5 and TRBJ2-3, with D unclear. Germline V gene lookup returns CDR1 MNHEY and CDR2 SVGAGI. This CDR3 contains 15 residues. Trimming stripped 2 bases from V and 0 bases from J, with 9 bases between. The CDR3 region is CASSYGLTSTDTQYF. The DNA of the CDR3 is TGTGCCAGCAGTTACGGTTTAACTAGCACAGATACGCAGTATTTT.